This T cell receptor (beta chain) was sequenced for a study of blood T cell repertoires in COVID-19. TCRdb's table, derived via immunoSEQ multiplex PCR, lists solely in-frame clones and lacks some. This table holds 300,000 to 450,000 clones, approximately 84% found once. All enrollees were roughly 18 to 95 years old and from 25 or so US areas. The recovered donors of Cohort 3 showed two negative PCRs, clearance, or symptom resolution. The length of the CDR3 is 15 residues. Trimming at V came to 2 bases and at J to 3 bases, leaving 6 bases not matched to a gene. In germline, CDR1 is MGHRA, CDR2 YSYEKL.

Sample: PBMCs or T cells enriched from blood (not recorded which). The receptor was isolated from a woman younger than 45 who had recovered from COVID-19. This chain links TRBV4-1 with TRBJ2-7, with 8 bases fitting TRBD1. CDR3 sequence (DNA): TGCGCCAGCAGCCAACCCGGGACAGGAATCTACGAGCAGTACTTC. Residues: CASSQPGTGIYEQYF.